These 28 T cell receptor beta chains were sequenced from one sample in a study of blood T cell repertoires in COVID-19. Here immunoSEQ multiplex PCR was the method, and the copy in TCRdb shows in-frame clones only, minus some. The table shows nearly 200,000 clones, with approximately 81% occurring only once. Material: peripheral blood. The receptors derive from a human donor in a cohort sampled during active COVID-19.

CDR3 nucleotide sequence: TGTGCCAGCAAATCCGACACCAACAATGAGCAGTTCTTC. Translating it yields CASKSDTNNEQFF. This chain links TRBV2 with TRBJ2-1; D is uncertain. The CDR3 sequence is 13 residues long. The V gene's germline CDR1 is SNHLY and CDR2 FYNNEI. Trimming stripped 7 bases from V and 5 bases from J, with 12 bases between.

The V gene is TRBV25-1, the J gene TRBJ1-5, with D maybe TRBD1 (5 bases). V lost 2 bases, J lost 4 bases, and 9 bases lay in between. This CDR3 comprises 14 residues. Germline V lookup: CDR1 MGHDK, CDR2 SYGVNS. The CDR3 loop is CASSEEGENQPQHF. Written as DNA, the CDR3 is TGTGCCAGCAGTGAAGAAGGGGAAAATCAGCCCCAGCATTTT.

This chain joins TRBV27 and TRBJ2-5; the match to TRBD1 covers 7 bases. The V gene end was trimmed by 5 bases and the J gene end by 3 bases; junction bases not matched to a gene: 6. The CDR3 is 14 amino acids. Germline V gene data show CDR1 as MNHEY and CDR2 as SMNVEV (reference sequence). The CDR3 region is CASSPRTGEETQYF. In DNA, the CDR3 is TGTGCCAGCAGTCCCCGGACAGGAGAAGAGACCCAGTACTTC.

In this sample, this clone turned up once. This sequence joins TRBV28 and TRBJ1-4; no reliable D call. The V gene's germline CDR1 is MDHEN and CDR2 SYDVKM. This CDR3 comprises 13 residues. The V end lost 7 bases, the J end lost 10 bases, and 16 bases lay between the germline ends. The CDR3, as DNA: TGTGCCAGCAAGGATCCCCAGCGGTTAAAACTGTTTTTT. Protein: CASKDPQRLKLFF. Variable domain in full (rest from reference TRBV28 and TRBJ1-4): DVKVTQSSRYLVKRTGEKVFLECVQDMDHENMFWYRQDPGLGLRLIYFSYDVKMKEKGDIPEGYSVSREKKERFSLILESASTNQTSMYLCASKDPQRLKLFFGSGTQLSVL.

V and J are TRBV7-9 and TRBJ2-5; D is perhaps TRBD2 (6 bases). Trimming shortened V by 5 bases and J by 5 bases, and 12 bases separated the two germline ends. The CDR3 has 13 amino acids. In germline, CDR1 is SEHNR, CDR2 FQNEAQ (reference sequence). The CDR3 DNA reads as TGTGCCAGCAGCGTGACTAGGACGGAGACCCAGTACTTC. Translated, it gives CASSVTRTETQYF.

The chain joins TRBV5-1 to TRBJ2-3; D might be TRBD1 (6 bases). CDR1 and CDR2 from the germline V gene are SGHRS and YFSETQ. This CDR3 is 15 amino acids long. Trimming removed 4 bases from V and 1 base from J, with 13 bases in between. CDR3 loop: CASSPDPGGTDTQYF. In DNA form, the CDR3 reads TGCGCCAGCAGCCCCGACCCAGGGGGCACAGATACGCAGTATTTT.

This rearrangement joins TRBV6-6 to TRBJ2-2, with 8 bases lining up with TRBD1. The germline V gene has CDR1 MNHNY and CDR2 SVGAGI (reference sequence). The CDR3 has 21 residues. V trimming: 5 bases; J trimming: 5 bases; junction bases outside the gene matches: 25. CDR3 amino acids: CASSRGPSTLGQGYGTGELFF. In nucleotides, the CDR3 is TGTGCCAGCAGTCGAGGACCAAGCACCCTCGGACAGGGCTACGGGACCGGGGAGCTGTTTTTT.

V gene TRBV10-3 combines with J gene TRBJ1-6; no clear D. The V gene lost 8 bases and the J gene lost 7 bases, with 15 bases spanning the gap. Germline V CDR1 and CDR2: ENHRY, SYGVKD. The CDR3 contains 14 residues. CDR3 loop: CAIRNGVENSPLHF. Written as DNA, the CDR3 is TGTGCCATCCGAAATGGAGTAGAGAATTCACCCCTCCACTTT.

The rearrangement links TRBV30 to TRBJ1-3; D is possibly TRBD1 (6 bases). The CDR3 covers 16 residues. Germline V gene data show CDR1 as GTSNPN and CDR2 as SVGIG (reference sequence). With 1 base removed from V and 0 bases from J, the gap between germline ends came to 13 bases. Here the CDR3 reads CAWSATGTYSGNTIYF. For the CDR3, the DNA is TGTGCCTGGAGTGCAACAGGGACCTACTCTGGAAACACCATATATTTT.

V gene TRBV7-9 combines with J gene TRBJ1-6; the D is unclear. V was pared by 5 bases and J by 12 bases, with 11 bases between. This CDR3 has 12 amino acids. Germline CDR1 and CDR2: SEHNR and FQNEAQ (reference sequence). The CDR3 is CASSLPTLPLHF. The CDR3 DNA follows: TGTGCCAGCAGCCTCCCTACCCTACCCCTCCACTTT. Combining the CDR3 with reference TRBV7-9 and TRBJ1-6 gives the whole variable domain DTGVSQNPRHKITKRGQNVTFRCDPISEHNRLYWYRQTLGQGPEFLTYFQNEAQLEKSRLLSDRFSAERPKGSFSTLEIQRTEQGDSAMYLCASSLPTLPLHFGNGTRLTVT.

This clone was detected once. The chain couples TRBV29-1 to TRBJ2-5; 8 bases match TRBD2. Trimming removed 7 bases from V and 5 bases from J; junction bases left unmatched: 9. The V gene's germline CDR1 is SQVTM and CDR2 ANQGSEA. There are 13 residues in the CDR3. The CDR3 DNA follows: TGCAGCGCCCGGCGGGGGGCCGGGGAGACCCAGTACTTC. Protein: CSARRGAGETQYF.

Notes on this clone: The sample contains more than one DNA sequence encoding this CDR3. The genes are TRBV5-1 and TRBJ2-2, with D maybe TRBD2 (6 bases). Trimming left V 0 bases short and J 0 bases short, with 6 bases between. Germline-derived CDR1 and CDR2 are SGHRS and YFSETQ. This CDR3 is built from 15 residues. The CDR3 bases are TGCGCCAGCAGCTTGGGCGGGACGAACACCGGGGAGCTGTTTTTT. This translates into CASSLGGTNTGELFF.

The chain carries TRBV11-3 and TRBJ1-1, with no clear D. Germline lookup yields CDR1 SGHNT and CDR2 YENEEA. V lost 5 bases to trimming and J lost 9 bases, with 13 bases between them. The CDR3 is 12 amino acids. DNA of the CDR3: TGTGCCAGCAGCCGAGGCCCCTCCAAAGCTTTCTTT. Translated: CASSRGPSKAFF.

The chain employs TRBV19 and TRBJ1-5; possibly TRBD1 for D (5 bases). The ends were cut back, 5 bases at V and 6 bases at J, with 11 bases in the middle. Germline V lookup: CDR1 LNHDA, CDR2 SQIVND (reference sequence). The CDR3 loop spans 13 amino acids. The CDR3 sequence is CASSQGTRQPQHF. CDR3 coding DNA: TGTGCCAGTAGTCAGGGTACTCGTCAGCCCCAGCATTTT.

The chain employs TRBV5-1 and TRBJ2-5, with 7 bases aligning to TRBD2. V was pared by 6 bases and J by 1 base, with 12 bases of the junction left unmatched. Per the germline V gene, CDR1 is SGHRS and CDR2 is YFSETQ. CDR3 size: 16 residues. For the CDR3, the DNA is TGCGCCAGCACCCTCCTTGGGGGGGTCGGCCAAGAGACCCAGTACTTC. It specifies CASTLLGGVGQETQYF.

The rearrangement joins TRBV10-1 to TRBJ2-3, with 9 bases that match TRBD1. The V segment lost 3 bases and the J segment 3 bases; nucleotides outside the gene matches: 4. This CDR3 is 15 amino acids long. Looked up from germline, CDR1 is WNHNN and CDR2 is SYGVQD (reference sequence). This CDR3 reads CASSDRTGETDTQYF. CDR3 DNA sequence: TGCGCCAGCAGTGATCGGACAGGGGAGACAGATACGCAGTATTTT.

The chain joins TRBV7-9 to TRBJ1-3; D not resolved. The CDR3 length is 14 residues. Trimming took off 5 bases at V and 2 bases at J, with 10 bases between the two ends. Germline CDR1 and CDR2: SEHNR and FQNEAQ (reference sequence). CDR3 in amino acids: CASSPLRAGNTIYF. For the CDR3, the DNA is TGTGCCAGCAGCCCCCTGCGGGCTGGAAACACCATATATTTT.

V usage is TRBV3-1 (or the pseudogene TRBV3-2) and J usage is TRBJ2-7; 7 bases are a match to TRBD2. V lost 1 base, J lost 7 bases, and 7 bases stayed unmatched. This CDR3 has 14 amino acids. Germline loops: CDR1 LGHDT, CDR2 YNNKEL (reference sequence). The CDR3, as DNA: TGTGCCAGCAGCCAAGTGGGGGAGGGAATAGAGCAGTACTTC. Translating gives CASSQVGEGIEQYF.

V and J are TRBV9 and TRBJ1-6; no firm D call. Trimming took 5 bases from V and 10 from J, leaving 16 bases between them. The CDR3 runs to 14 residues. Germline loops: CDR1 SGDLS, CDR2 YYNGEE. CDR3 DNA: TGTGCCAGCAGTGGTGTGGCCGGAGGATCACCCCTCCACTTT. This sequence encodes CASSGVAGGSPLHF.

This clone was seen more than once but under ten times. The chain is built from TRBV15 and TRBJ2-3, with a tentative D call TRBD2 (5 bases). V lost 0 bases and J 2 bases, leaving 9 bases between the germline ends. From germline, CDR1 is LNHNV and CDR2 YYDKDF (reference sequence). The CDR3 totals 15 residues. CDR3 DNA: TGTGCCACCAGCAGAGATCCAGCGGCCACAGATACGCAGTATTTT. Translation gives CATSRDPAATDTQYF.

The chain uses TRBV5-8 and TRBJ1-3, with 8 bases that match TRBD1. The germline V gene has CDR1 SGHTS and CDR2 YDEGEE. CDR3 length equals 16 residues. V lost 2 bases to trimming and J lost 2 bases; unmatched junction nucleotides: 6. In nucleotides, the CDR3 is TGTGCCAGCAGCTTATTCCTGACAGGGGCTGGAAACACCATATATTTT. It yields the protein CASSLFLTGAGNTIYF.

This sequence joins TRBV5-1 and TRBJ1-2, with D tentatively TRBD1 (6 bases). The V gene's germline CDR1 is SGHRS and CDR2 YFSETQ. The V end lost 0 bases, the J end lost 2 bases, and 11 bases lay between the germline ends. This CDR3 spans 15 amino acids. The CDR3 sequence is CASSLVGGPNYGYTF. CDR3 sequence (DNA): TGCGCCAGCAGCTTGGTAGGGGGACCGAACTATGGCTACACCTTC.

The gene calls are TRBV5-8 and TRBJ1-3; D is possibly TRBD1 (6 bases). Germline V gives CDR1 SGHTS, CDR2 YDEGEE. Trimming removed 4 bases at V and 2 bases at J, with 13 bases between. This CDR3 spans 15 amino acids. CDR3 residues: CASSVSGETGNTIYF. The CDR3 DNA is TGTGCCAGCAGCGTTTCAGGGGAAACTGGAAACACCATATATTTT.

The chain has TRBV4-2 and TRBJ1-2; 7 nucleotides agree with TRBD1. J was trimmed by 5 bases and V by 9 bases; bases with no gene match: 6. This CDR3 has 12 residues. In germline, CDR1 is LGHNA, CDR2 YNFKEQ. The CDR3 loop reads CASTGDHYGYTF. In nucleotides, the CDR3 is TGTGCCAGTACAGGGGATCATTATGGCTACACCTTC.

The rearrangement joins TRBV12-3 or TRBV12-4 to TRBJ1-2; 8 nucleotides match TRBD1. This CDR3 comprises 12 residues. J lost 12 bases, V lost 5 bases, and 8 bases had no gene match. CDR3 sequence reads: CASSKYQGANTF. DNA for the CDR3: TGTGCCAGCAGTAAATACCAGGGGGCGAACACCTTC.

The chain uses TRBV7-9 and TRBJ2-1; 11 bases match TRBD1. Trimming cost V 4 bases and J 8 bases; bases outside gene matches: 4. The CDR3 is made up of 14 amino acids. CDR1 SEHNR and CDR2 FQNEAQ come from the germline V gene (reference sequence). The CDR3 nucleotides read TGTGCCAGCAGCTCCGGGACAGGGGGGGATGAGCAGTTCTTC. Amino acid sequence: CASSSGTGGDEQFF.

The CDR3 reads CASSSSPTGAYGYTF. Written as DNA, the CDR3 is TGTGCCAGCAGTTCCTCTCCAACAGGGGCCTATGGCTACACCTTC. The J gene is TRBJ1-2, the V gene TRBV28, with 7 bases lining up with TRBD1. Germline CDR1 is MDHEN and CDR2 is SYDVKM. Trimming cost V 4 bases and J 4 bases; bases outside gene matches: 9. This CDR3 region has 15 residues.

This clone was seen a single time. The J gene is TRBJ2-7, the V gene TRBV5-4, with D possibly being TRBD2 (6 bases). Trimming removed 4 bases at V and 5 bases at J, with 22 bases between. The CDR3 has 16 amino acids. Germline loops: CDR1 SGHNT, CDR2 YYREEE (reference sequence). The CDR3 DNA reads TGTGCCAGCAGCAGTAGTCGGGAGTTTCCGATCGACGAGCAGTACTTC. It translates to CASSSSREFPIDEQYF.